This T cell receptor beta chain was retrieved from a study of spatial heterogeneity in lung cancer. Whole-study context: More beta-chain than alpha-chain sequences were consistently detected.

Overall study findings and caveats: In tumors, expanded intratumoral alpha and beta TCR counts tracked mutation counts.

The CDR3 is 13 amino acids. Germline CDR1 reads SGDLS; CDR2 reads YYNGEE. Trimming at V came to 3 bases and at J to 4 bases, leaving 1 base not matched to a gene. With respect to this clonotype: Antigen: not known.

Using its own MiXCR run on the 5' RACE reads, TCRdb lists one record per CDR3 protein. Here the sample spans some 2,900 distinct CDR3 sequences, 3.5% to 5.5% being singletons. Time point defined: sample taken at primary tumor resection. This receptor was obtained from a female donor with early-stage non-small cell lung cancer. The sequencing here drew on lung tumor tissue, taken at surgery. This rearrangement joins TRBV9 to TRBJ2-3; 8 bases are shared with TRBD1. For the CDR3, the DNA is TGTGCCAGCAGCGCCAGGGGGCCAGATACGCAGTATTTT. It specifies CASSARGPDTQYF. Looking up the rest from reference TRBV9 and TRBJ2-3 gives the full variable domain: DSGVTQTPKHLITATGQRVTLRCSPRSGDLSVYWYQQSLDQGLQFLIQYYNGEERAKGNILERFSAQQFPDLHSELNLSSLELGDSALYFCASSARGPDTQYFGPGTRLTVL.